This T cell receptor beta chain was captured in a study of read filtering for tumor transcriptome and immune sequencing. This library used roughly 400 ng RNA and molecular barcoded adaptors spanning alpha/delta and beta/gamma chains. TCRdb recomputed calls from the reads with MiXCR, one row per CDR3 protein. The table lists over 14,000 distinct CDR3 sequences, about a fifth of them singletons. Regarding this clonotype: One junction end disagrees with the germline gene, perhaps due to a read error.

Germline lookup yields CDR1 SQVTM and CDR2 ANQGSEA. The CDR3 contains 14 residues. The receptor was isolated from a donor over 35 with multiple myeloma. The sequenced sample was a population of CD138-negative cells sorted from bone marrow. The V and J genes are TRBV29-1 and TRBJ1-1; 7 nucleotides line up with TRBD1. CDR3 residues: CSVEGGQLNTDAFF. The DNA for the CDR3 is TGCAGCGTTGAGGGGGGACAGCTAAACACTGACGCTTTCTTT.